This TCR beta chain emerged from a study of T-cell memory formation after mild COVID-19. Overall study results and limits: Some clones that responded turned up in pre-infection memory, which suggests that cross-reactive memory joined in. Later expanders leaned CD4+, whereas day 15 to 85 contracting clones were balanced CD4/CD8.

As regards this clonotype: Its target is unknown. Germline and junction disagree at one end, which may indicate a read error.

Researchers used 5'RACE with constant-segment primers to make TCR alpha and TCR beta cDNA libraries that carry sample barcodes and UMIs. Each CDR3 protein is one row after TCRdb ran MiXCR on the 5' RACE reads. Here the sample spans more than 350,000 distinct CDR3 sequences, around 21% being singletons. The CDR3 length is 14 residues. Looked up from germline, CDR1 is DFQATT and CDR2 is SNEGSKA (reference sequence). The origin of this receptor is an adult woman who had mild COVID-19 (a few samples of this study predate the infection). Cell type and time point are not known. Sample: PBMCs or a T cell subset sorted from them (not recorded which). V and J are TRBV20-1 and TRBJ2-1, with a tentative D call TRBD2 (6 bases). Written as DNA, the CDR3 is TGCAGTGCCCAGAGCGGCGTAGGGGACTCCCGCCCCTTATTC. Residues: CSAQSGVGDSRPLF.